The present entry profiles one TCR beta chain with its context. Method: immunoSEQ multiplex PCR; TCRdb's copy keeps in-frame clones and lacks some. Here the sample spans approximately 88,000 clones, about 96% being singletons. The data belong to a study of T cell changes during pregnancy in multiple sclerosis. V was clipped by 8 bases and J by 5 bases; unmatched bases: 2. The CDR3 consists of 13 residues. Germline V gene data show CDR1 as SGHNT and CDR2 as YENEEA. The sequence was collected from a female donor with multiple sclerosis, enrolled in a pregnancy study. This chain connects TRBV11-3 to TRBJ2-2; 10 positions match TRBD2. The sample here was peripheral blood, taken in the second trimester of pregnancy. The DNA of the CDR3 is TGTGCCAGCGGAGCGGGAGGGACCGGGGAGCTGTTTTTT. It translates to CASGAGGTGELFF.